This T cell receptor beta chain was documented in a study of CD8 T cells in Susac syndrome. Across the study: When blood was drawn, the patients with Susac syndrome were therapy-naive, on corticosteroids, or on intravenous immunoglobulin alone. Study-wide results and limits: No clonal expansion appeared among CD4+ T cells in Susac patients.

Reverse transcription used about 0.45 to 1 ug RNA and random hexamers. Amplification of the TCR beta CDR3 was carried out by immunoSEQ multiplex PCR, which spanned a total of 54 Vbeta and 13 Jbeta segments. From the immunoSEQ multiplex PCR reads, TCRdb called clonotypes with MiXCR, one entry per CDR3 protein. The sample includes about 180,000 distinct CDR3 sequences, 85% to 95% seen only once; the top ten take 0.09% to 0.1%. The authors negatively isolated CD8+ and CD4+ T cells and FACS-enriched TEMRA cells. The CDR3 loop spans 13 amino acids. CDR1 and CDR2 from the germline V gene are DFQATT and SNEGSKA (reference sequence). A remark on this clonotype: What it binds is not known. At one end, the junction sequence differs from germline, possibly due to a read error.

Sequencing was carried out using CD4+ T cells from PBMCs. This clonotype was sampled from a human donor with Susac syndrome. The rearrangement links TRBV20-1 to TRBJ1-1; 8 bases fit TRBD1. The CDR3 coding sequence is TGCAGTGCTCTCGAATATCCGGACAGGGAAAGTCTCTTT. Translated: CSALEYPDRESLF.